This TCR beta chain was recovered during a study of identical twins. Whole-study findings and limits: Invariant MAIT and iNKT cells could partly confound zero-insertion analyses. Among beta out-of-frame sequences, excess sharing between twins appeared weaker.

Notes on this clonotype: Its antigen remains unknown.

The CDR3 consists of 14 residues. Trimming removed 3 bases from V and 2 bases from J, with 10 bases in between. CDR1 and CDR2 from the germline V gene are SNHLY and FYNNEI. The authors used template switching to add a universal primer site and gave cDNA unique molecular identifiers. TCRdb re-called the 5' RACE reads with MiXCR, one entry per CDR3 protein. Among 1.5 million to 2 million distinct CDR3 sequences listed, less than 35% were seen once. The TCR sequence derives from a newborn girl in good health. The sample comprised cord blood. The chain recombines TRBV2 with TRBJ1-2; the D is unclear. CDR3 sequence (DNA): TGTGCCAGCAGTGAGAGAGGAAAAAACTATGGCTACACCTTC. Translation gives CASSERGKNYGYTF. Variable domain in full (rest from reference TRBV2 and TRBJ1-2): EPEVTQTPSHQVTQMGQEVILRCVPISNHLYFYWYRQILGQKVEFLVSFYNNEISEKSEIFDDQFSVERPDGSNFTLKIRSTKLEDSAMYFCASSERGKNYGYTFGSGTRLTVV.